This T cell receptor beta chain was found in a study of tumor-infiltrating lymphocytes in primary liver carcinoma. Study-wide results and limits: Just around 7.5-25% of top clones spanned all five tumor regions.

As regards this clonotype: Its antigen is unidentified. The CDR3 carries no conserved terminal phenylalanine or tryptophan, so it likely arises from a read error.

The CDR3 consists of 12 residues. In germline, CDR1 is SGHAT, CDR2 FQNNGV. Reverse transcription of about 500 ng total RNA with a constant-region primer produced TCR beta cDNA. ARM-PCR, slightly modified, supplied the TCR beta libraries through three nested multiplex PCR rounds. Rounds one and two of PCR, each of about 10 cycles, were primed with TRBV1-TRBV30 forward primers and a C-beta reverse primer. TCRdb redid the calling of the multiplex PCR reads with MiXCR, one entry per CDR3 protein. The table shows 50,000 or so distinct CDR3 sequences, with about 80% occurring only once. Both RNA and DNA were isolated together from about 20-30 mg of bulk tissue that had not been sorted.

Material: liver tumor tissue from sampling region 5. Subset defined: tumor region T5, tumor centre. The source of this sequence is a man aged 35 to 55 with primary liver carcinoma and hepatitis B virus infection. This chain uses TRBV11-2 with TRBJ2-7, with D perhaps matching TRBD1 or TRBD2 (5 bases each). The CDR3 loop is CASSPRGYKQYL. The DNA of the CDR3 is TGTGCCAGCAGTCCCCGGGGCTACAAGCAGTACTTA.